This TCR beta chain appears in the sequencing data of a study of T cells in Graves' hyperthyroidism and ophthalmopathy. TCR beta CDR3 sequences were amplified from RNA transcripts. When the TCR CDR3 underwent first-round RT-PCR, the HTBI primer set was used. TCRdb fed the multiplex PCR reads into MiXCR, producing one record per CDR3 protein. The sample lists 750,000 to 900,000 distinct CDR3 sequences; over 35% were seen once. Trimming removed 3 bases at V and 2 bases at J, with 14 bases between. Looked up from germline, CDR1 is LNHDA and CDR2 is SQIVND (reference sequence). CDR3 length equals 17 residues.

The sequence was obtained from a man between 18 and 35 years old with Graves' hyperthyroidism. The sample was blood. V gene TRBV19 combines with J gene TRBJ2-6; tentatively, D is TRBD1 or TRBD2 (5 bases each). In DNA form, the CDR3 reads TGTGCCAGTAGTATTGCACAGAGGGGTACTGGGGCCAACGTCCTGACTTTC. Translation: CASSIAQRGTGANVLTF.